This record covers a single T cell receptor beta chain. The data were obtained in a study of blood T cell repertoires in COVID-19. Germline loops: CDR1 SEHNR, CDR2 FQNEAQ (reference sequence). The CDR3 has 15 amino acids. V shed 1 base and J shed 5 bases, with 15 bases lying between them. Authors' analysis steps: Reference gene primer amplification gave nucleated cell count estimates. TCRdb's copy holds only in-frame clones and misses some; the assay was immunoSEQ multiplex PCR. The DNA was the basis for D and trimming; V, J and clone size are from that table. The data hold 57,000 or so clones, with roughly 76% observed a single time.

The chain is built from TRBV7-9 and TRBJ2-7, with a tentative D call TRBD1 (5 bases). This TCR came from a man aged 50-60 years with active or convalescent COVID-19. Material for sequencing was peripheral blood. The CDR3 DNA reads as TGTGCCAGCAGCTTAGTAAGGGGAATCAGCGACGAGCAGTACTTC. It translates to CASSLVRGISDEQYF.